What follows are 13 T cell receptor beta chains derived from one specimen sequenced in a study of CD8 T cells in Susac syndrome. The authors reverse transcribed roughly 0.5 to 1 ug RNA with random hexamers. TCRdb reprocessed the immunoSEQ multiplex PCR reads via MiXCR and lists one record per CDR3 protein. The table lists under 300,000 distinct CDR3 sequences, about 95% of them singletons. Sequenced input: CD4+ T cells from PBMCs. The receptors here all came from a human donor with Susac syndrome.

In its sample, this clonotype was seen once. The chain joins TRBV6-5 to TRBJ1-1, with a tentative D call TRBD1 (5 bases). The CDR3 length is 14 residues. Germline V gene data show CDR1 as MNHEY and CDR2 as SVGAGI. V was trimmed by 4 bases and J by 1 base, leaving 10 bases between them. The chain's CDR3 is CASSSGRGNTEAFF. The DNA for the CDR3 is TGTGCCAGCAGTTCCGGTAGGGGGAACACTGAAGCTTTCTTT.

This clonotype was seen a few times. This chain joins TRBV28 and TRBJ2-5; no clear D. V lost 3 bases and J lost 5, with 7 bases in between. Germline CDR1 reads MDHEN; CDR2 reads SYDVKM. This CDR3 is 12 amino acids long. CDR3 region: CASSLARETQYF. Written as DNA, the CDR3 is TGTGCCAGCAGTTTGGCCAGGGAGACCCAGTACTTC.

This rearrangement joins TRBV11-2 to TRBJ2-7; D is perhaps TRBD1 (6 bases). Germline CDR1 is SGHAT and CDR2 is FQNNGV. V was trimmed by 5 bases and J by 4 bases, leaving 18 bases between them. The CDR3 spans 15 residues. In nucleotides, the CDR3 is TGTGCCAGCAGCCTTAACCCAGGGGTTGGTTACGAGCAGTACTTC. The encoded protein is CASSLNPGVGYEQYF.

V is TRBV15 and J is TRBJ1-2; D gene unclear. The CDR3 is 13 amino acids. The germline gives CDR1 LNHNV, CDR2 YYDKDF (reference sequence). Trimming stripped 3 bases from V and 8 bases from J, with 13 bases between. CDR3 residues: CATSSYAPVGYTF. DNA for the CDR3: TGTGCCACCAGCAGTTATGCCCCCGTGGGCTACACCTTC.

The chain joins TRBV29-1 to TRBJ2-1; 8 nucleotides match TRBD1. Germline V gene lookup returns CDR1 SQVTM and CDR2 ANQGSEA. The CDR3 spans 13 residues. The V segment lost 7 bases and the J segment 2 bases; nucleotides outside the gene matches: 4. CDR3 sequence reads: CSGDRSPYNEQFF. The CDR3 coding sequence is TGCAGCGGGGACAGGAGCCCCTACAATGAGCAGTTCTTC.

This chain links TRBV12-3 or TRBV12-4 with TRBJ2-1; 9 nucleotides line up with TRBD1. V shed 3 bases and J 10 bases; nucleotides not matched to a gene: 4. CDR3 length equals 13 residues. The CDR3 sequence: CASSFGQGKEQFF. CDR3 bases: TGTGCCAGCAGTTTCGGACAGGGGAAGGAGCAGTTCTTC.

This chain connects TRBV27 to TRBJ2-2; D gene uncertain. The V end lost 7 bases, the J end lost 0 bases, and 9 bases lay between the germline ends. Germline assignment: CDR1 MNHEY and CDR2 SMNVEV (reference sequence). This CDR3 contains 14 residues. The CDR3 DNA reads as TGTGCCAGCAACCAAGACGCGAACACCGGGGAGCTGTTTTTT. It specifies CASNQDANTGELFF.

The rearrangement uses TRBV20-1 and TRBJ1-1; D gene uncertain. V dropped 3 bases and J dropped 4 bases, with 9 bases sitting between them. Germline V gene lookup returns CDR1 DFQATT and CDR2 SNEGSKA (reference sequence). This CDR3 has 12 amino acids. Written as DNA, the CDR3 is TGCAGTGCTAGTAATTCGGGCACTGAAGCTTTCTTT. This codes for CSASNSGTEAFF.

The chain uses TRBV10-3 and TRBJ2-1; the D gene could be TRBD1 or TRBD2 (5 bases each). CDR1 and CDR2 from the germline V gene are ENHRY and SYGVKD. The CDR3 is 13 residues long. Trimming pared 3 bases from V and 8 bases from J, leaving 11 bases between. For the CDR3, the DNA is TGTGCCATCAGTGACCTGGGACGACATGAGCAGTTCTTC. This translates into CAISDLGRHEQFF.

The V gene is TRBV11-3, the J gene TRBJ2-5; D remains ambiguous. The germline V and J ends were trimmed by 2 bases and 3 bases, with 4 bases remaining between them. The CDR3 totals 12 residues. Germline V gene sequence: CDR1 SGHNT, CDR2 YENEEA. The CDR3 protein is CASSLQEETQYF. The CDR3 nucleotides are TGTGCCAGCAGCTTACAAGAAGAGACCCAGTACTTC.

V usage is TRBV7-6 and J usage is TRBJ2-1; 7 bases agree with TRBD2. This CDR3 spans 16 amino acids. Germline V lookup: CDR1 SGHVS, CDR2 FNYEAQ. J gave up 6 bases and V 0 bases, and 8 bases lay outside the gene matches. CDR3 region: CASSLAGWEGGNEQFF. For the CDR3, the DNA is TGTGCCAGCAGCTTAGCTGGGTGGGAGGGAGGCAATGAGCAGTTCTTC.

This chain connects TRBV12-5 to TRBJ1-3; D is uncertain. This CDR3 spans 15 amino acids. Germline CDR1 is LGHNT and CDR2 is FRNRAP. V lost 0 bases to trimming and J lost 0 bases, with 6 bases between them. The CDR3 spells CASGLVQSSGNTIYF. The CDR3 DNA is TGTGCTAGTGGTTTGGTACAGTCCTCTGGAAACACCATATATTTT.

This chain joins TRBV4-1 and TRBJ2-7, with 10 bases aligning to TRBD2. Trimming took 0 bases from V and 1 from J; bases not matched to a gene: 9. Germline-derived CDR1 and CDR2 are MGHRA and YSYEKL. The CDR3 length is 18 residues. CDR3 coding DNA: TGCGCCAGCAGCCAAGATCGGACTAGCGGTAAACTATCCTACGAGCAGTACTTC. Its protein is CASSQDRTSGKLSYEQYF.